The following is a T cell receptor (beta chain) sequence with its context. Its target antigen remains unknown. Base qualities were left out, and no much larger clone turns up one base away. The sample originates from a study of blood T cell repertoires in COVID-19 (dated by TCRdb to the early 2020s). Broadly, across the study: Samples from collaborators originated in the United States, Italy and Spain and spanned both the acute and convalescent phases of COVID-19. Where available, HLA class I and class II types were taken from metadata supplied by the sample provider and were not determined by assay-based typing. The dataset comprised deeply sampled blood TCRbeta repertoires from subjects exposed to, actively infected with, or recovered from COVID-19. Samples came from the ongoing ImmuneRACE study (first 160 participants) plus 1,254 subjects from 6 global collaborators. The material from the prospective study consisted of cDNA or gDNA derived from T cells, B-cell-depleted T cells, or PBMCs. The repertoires were released in a freely available public database intended as a resource for research on the immune response to SARS-CoV-2. Nearly every sample came with metadata listing a de-identified subject ID, COVID-19 status, age in years and sex. Summary of the overall study and its limitations: Clinical and demographic metadata were provided uncurated, with the amount varying by source and participant.

Whole blood was collected in K2EDTA tubes by collaborating institutions according to the institutions' own protocols. For TCRbeta analysis, collaborators shipped samples as frozen whole blood, isolated PBMCs, or DNA extracted from either of those sample types. The CDR3 runs 16 amino acids, cysteine and phenylalanine included. Of all the DNA, just the CDR3 is kept, 48 bases in frame from base 1. Sequences SGHAT (CDR1) and FQNNGV (CDR2) are obtained from the germline V gene. Trimming takes 4 bases from V and 9 bases from J, and the germline ends sit 22 bases apart. The immunoSEQ Assay, a bias-controlled multiplex PCR, was used to amplify TCRbeta CDR3 regions from genomic DNA. The paper's data handling went like this. Nucleated cell counts per sample were estimated from amplification of reference gene primers within the assay. To quantify the absolute abundance of each unique TCRbeta CDR3 rearrangement, sequence reads were collapsed and filtered. For each sample, productive Simpson clonality was calculated by taking the square root of Simpson's diversity index across productive rearrangements. The source is immuneACCESS, and TCRdb retained only in-frame sequences with V and J called. Part of the clones is not carried over; for the studies checked, unresolved V genes explain less than half of this, and the remainder is unexplained. V, J and clone size derive from that table, while D and trimming were established from the DNA sequence. For this sample the table gives more than 85,000 clones, of which 70% to 85% were detected only once. The top ten hold 20% to 25% of the sample.

Recombination joined TRBV11-2 with TRBJ2-4, and possibly TRBD1, on 7 matching bases. The TCR sequence derives from a man aged 55 to 70 with acute or convalescent COVID-19. The specimen was peripheral blood. The CDR3 here reads CASSSGGRTPKVIQYF. The bases are TGTGCCAGCAGCTCAGGGGGGCGAACCCCAAAGGTCATTCAGTACTTC.